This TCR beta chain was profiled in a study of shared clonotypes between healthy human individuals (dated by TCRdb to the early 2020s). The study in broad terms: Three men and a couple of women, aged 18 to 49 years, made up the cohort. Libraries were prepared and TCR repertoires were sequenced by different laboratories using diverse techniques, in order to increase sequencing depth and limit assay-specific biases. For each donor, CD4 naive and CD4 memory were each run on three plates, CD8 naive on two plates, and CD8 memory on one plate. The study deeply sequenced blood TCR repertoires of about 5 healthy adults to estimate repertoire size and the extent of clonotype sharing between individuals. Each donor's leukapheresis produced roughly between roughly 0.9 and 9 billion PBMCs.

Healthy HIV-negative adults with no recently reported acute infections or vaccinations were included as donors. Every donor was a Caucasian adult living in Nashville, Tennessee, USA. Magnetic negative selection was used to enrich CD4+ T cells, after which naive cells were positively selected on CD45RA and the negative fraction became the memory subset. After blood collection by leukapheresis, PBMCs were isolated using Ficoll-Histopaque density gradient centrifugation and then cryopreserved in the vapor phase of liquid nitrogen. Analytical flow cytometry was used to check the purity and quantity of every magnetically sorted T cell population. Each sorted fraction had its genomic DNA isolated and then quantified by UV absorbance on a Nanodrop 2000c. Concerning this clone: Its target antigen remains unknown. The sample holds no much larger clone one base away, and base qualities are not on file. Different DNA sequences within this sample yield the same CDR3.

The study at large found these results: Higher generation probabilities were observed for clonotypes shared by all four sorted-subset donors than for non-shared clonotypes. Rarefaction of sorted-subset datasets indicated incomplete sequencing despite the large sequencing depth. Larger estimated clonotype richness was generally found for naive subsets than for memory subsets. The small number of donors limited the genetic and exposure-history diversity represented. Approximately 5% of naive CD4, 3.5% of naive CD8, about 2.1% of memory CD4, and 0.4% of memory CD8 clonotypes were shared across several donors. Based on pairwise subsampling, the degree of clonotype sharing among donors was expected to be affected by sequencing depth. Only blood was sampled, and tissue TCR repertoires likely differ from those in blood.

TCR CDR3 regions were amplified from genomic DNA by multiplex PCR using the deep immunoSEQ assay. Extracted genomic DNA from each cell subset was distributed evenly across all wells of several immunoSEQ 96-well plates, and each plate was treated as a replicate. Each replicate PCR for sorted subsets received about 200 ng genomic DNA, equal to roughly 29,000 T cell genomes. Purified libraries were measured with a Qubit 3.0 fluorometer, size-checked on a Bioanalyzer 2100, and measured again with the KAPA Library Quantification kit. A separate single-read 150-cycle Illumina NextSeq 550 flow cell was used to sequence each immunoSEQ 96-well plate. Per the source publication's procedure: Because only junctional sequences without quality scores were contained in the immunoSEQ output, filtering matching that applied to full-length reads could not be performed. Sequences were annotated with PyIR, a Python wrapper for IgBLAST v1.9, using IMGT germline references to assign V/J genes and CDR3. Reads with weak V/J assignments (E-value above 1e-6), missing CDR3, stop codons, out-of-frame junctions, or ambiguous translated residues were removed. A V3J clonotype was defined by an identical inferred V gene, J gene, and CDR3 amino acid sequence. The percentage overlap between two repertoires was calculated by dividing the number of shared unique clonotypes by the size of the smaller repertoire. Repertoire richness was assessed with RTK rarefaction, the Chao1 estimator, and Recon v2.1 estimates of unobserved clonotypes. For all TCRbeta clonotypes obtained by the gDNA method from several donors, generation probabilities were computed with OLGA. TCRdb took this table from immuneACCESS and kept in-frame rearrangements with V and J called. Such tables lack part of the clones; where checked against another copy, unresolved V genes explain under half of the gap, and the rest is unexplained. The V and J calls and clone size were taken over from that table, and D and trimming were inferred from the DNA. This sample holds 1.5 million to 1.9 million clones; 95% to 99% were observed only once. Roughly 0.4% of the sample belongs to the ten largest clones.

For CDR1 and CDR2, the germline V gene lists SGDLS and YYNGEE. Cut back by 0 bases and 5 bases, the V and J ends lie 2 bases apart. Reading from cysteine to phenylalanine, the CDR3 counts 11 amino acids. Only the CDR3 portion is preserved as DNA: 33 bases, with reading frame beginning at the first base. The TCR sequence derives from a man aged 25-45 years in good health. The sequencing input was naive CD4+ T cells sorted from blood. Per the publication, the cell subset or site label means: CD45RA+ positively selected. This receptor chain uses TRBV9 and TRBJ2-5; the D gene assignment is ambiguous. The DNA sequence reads TGTGCCAGCAGCGTAGCTGAGACCCAGTACTTC. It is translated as CASSVAETQYF.